This is a list of T cell receptor beta chains from one sample in a study of vaccination effects on CD4 cells after COVID-19. The data were produced by immunoSEQ multiplex PCR, yet TCRdb's version contains in-frame clones alone and is incomplete. The sample lists 45,000 to 55,000 clones, approximately 70% occurring once. Antigen specificity for these receptors is unknown. The material was CD4+ T cells from PBMCs cultured without peptide, obtained after COVID-19 vaccination. These receptors originate from a human donor who received a COVID-19 vaccine. CDR3s leave out the opening cysteine and the closing phenylalanine or tryptophan.

TRBV11-2	16	TRBJ2-6	ASSPRTAGYSGANVLT
TRBV6-5	11	TRBJ1-1	ASSSRLGTEAF
TRBV7-2	15	TRBJ2-6	ASSLLISGSGANVLT
TRBV19	13	TRBJ2-5	ASSIRRGHQETQY
TRBV9	13	TRBJ2-3	ASSVQRGGIDTQY
TRBV5-6	12	TRBJ1-2	ASSLGPSNYGYT
TRBV2	12	TRBJ2-3	ASSEGRGTDTQY
TRBV19	16	TRBJ1-5	ASSISQARSIRIQPQH
TRBV6-4	14	TRBJ2-3	ASSDSGTGDTDTQY
TRBV13	11	TRBJ2-1	ASSFRGYNEQF
TRBV11-3	13	TRBJ2-6	ASSSDRTGANVLT
TRBV20-1	11	TRBJ1-6	SASVGRNSPLH
TRBV18	13	TRBJ2-3	ASSQGQKSTDTQY